Included here is one T cell receptor beta chain sequence, with context. Its antigen is not yet known. Per-nucleotide qualities are absent, and no much larger clonotype sits a single base away. This entry comes from a study of blood T cell repertoires in COVID-19 (dated by TCRdb to about 2020). With regard to the full study: Samples covering the acute and convalescent phases of COVID-19 were provided by collaborators in the United States, Italy and Spain. The dataset comprised deeply sampled blood TCRbeta repertoires from subjects exposed to, actively infected with, or recovered from COVID-19. The sample metadata nearly always contained a de-identified subject ID, COVID-19 status, age in years and sex. Where HLA class I and class II types were available, the types were taken from metadata supplied by the sample provider, not from assay-based typing. The repertoires were made available in a free public database intended to serve as a resource for research on the immune response to SARS-CoV-2. The prospective study material was composed of cDNA or gDNA derived from T cells, B-cell-depleted T cells, or PBMCs. Samples were obtained from the ongoing ImmuneRACE study (first 160 participants) and from some 1,200 subjects provided by 6 global collaborators.

CDR1 and CDR2, looked up from the germline V gene, are SNHLY and FYNNEI. Taken from cysteine to phenylalanine, the CDR3 has 12 residues. Only CDR3 DNA remains: 36 bases, in frame from the first base. The V and J ends are trimmed by 1 base and 8 bases, leaving 8 bases between them. TCRbeta CDR3 regions were amplified from genomic DNA using the immunoSEQ Assay, a bias-controlled multiplex PCR. The authors' analysis ran thus. The number of nucleated cells in each sample was estimated from the amplification of reference gene primers within the assay. To quantify the absolute abundance of each unique TCRbeta CDR3 rearrangement, sequence reads were collapsed and filtered. Productive Simpson clonality was computed per sample as the square root of Simpson's diversity index over productive rearrangements. Not all clones reach the TCRdb copy of this immuneACCESS table, which keeps in-frame sequences only. Checked studies attribute under half of the gap to unresolved V genes and leave the rest unexplained. V and J calls and clone size are copied from that table; D and trimming were computed from the DNA. The sample records 200,000 to 300,000 clones, over 70% of which are singletons. The ten largest clones capture 2.5% to 4% of the sample.

Overall study results and their limits: The quantity of clinical and demographic metadata differed by source and by participant and was supplied without curation.

Collaborating institutions collected whole blood in K2EDTA tubes following their own protocols. Collaborator samples were shipped for TCRbeta analysis as frozen whole blood, isolated PBMCs, or DNA extracted from either sample type. The chain links TRBV2 with TRBJ1-1, with no confident D gene call. The sample comprised peripheral blood. The clonotype comes from a woman older than 75 with acute or convalescent COVID-19. CDR3 reads: CASSEDRVEAFF. The DNA sequence is as follows: TGTGCCAGCAGTGAAGATCGTGTAGAAGCTTTCTTT.